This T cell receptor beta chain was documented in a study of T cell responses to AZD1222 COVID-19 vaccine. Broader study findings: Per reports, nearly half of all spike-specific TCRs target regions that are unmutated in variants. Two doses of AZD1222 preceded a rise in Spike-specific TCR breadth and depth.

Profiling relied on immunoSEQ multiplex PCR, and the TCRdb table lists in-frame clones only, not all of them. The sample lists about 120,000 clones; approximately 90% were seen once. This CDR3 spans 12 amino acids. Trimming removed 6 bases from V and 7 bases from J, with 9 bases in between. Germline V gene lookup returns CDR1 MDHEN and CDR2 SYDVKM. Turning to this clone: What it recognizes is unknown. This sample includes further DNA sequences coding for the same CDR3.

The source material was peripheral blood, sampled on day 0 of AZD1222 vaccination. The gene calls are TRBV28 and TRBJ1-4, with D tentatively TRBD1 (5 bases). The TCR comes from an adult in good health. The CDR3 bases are TGTGCCAGCAGGCAGGGAGGTGAAAAACTGTTTTTT. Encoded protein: CASRQGGEKLFF. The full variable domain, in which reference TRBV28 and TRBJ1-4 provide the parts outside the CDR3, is DVKVTQSSRYLVKRTGEKVFLECVQDMDHENMFWYRQDPGLGLRLIYFSYDVKMKEKGDIPEGYSVSREKKERFSLILESASTNQTSMYLCASRQGGEKLFFGSGTQLSVL.